This T cell receptor beta chain is drawn from a study of CD8 T cells in Susac syndrome. Peripheral blood CD8+ and CD4+ T cells were profiled by TCR beta sequencing. Each Susac syndrome patient had definite or probable disease by recently defined criteria. FACS was used to enrich TEMRA cells, whereas the CD8+ and CD4+ T cells were obtained by negative isolation. The authors reverse transcribed 0.5 to 1 ug RNA with random hexamers. The authors amplified TCR beta CDR3 across 54 Vbeta and 13 Jbeta using immunoSEQ multiplex PCR. TCRdb recomputed calls from the immunoSEQ multiplex PCR reads with MiXCR, one row per CDR3 protein. Found here are 95,000 to 150,000 distinct CDR3 sequences, under 96% of them singletons; the top ten hold more than 0.12%. This clonotype was sampled from a human donor with Susac syndrome. Material for sequencing was CD4+ T cells from PBMCs.

DNA for the CDR3: TGTGCCAGCAGCCGAGACCACAACCCCGACGGCTACACCTTC. Amino acid sequence: CASSRDHNPDGYTF. The V and J genes are TRBV4-2 and TRBJ1-2; D ambiguous. This CDR3 has 14 amino acids. Trimming stripped 4 bases from V and 8 bases from J, with 17 bases between. Germline V gene lookup returns CDR1 LGHNA and CDR2 YNFKEQ.